This T cell receptor beta chain was sequenced for a study of Ad26.COV2.S vaccination and SARS-CoV-2 variants. Overall study context: The Ad26.COV2.S arm of the COV1001 trial was where the donor was placed.

Germline lookup yields CDR1 SGHTA and CDR2 FQGNSA. CDR3 size: 16 residues. V dropped 4 bases and J dropped 3; count of bases not matched to a gene: 8. The treatment here: around 19 received Ad26.COV2.S at low or high dose, single or two shots; about 5 received placebo; per-sample allocation not given. The investigators took samples on day 63 after the first vaccine or placebo injection. The study used a vaccine consisting of an Ad26 vector that expressed Wuhan-strain SARS-CoV-2 spike. The assay was immunoSEQ multiplex PCR, and TCRdb's table has in-frame clones only and misses some. The sample holds 440,000 or so clones, about 90% seen once.

The chain joins TRBV7-2 to TRBJ2-3, with TRBD2 identical over 9 bases. The clonotype was recovered from a person aged 18 to 59 who received the Ad26.COV2.S COVID-19 vaccine or a placebo. Sample: peripheral blood, taken in a trial of Ad26.COV2.S vaccine versus placebo. CDR3 coding DNA: TGTGCCAGCAGCTCGCGGACTAGCGCTCGTACAGATACGCAGTATTTT. Its translation is CASSSRTSARTDTQYF.